The T cell receptor (beta chain) under discussion was sequenced for a study of blood T cell repertoires in COVID-19. The wider study: The United States, Italy and Spain supplied acute and convalescent COVID-19 samples. T cells, B-cell-depleted T cells, or PBMCs supplied cDNA or gDNA.

CDR3 length equals 14 residues. V was clipped by 4 bases and J by 0 bases, with 8 bases between them. The germline CDR1 and CDR2 sequences are KGHSY and FQNENV. Study processing details: Reference gene primer amplification yielded estimated nucleated cell counts. Produced via immunoSEQ multiplex PCR; TCRdb's table is partial and in-frame only. D and trimming were read from the DNA, whereas the V and J calls and clone size are those reported in that table. The sample holds about 220,000 clones, 75% to 85% seen once. The chain has TRBV16 and TRBJ2-3; D gene unclear. This TCR was recovered from a human donor in a cohort sampled during active COVID-19. The sequenced material came from peripheral blood. CDR3 DNA sequence: TGTGCCAGCAGCCCTTCTTCTAGCACAGATACGCAGTATTTT. Amino acid sequence: CASSPSSSTDTQYF.